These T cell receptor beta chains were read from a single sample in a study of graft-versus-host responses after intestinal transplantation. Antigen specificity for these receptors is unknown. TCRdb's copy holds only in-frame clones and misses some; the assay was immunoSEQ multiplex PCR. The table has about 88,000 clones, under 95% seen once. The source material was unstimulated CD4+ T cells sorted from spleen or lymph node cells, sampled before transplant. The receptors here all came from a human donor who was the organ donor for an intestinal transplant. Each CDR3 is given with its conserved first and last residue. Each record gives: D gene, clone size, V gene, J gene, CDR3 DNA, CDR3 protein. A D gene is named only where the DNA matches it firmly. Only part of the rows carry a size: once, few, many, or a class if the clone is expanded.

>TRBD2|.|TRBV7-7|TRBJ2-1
TGTGCCAGCAGCCAGGGGACTAGCGGGGGGTACAATGAGCAGTTCTTC
CASSQGTSGGYNEQFF
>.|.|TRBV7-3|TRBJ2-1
TGTGCCAGCAGCCCGCTATCGAGCTCCTACAATGAGCAGTTCTTC
CASSPLSSSYNEQFF
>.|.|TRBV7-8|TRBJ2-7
TGTGCCAGCAGCAAACAGGCGAATCCCTACGAGCAGTACTTC
CASSKQANPYEQYF
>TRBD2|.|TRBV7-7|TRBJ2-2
TGTGCTAGCAGCCCTGATAGCGGGATTGGCGGGGAGCTGTTTTTT
CASSPDSGIGGELFF
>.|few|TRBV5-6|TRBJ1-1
TGTGCCAGCAGTCCGGACCTAAGGGGAACGAGCACTGAAGCTTTCTTT
CASSPDLRGTSTEAFF
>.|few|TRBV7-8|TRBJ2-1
TGTGCCAGCAGCTTAGCTGGGAGCTCCTACAATGAGCAGTTCTTC
CASSLAGSSYNEQFF
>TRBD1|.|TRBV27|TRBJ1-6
TGTGCCAGCAGGGGATACCCCGGGACAGGCCGCGATTCACCCCTCCACTTT
CASRGYPGTGRDSPLHF
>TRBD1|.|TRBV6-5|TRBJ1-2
TGTGCCAGCAGGACAGGGGTTTCCTATGGCTACACCTTC
CASRTGVSYGYTF
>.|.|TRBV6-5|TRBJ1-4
TGTGCCAGCAGTCCAGGGCTCAATGAAAAACTGTTTTTT
CASSPGLNEKLFF
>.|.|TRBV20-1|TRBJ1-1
TGCAGTGCTCCTTCCAACACTGAAGCTTTCTTT
CSAPSNTEAFF
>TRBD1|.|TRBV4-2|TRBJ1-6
TGTGCCAGCAGCCAAGGACAGGGACCGGAGTCACCCCTCCACTTT
CASSQGQGPESPLHF
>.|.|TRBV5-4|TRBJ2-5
TGTGCCAGCAGCTTCGGACAAGCCCAAGAGACCCAGTACTTC
CASSFGQAQETQYF
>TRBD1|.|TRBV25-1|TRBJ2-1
TGTGCGACGACAAATTGGCCGGGACAGGGAAGCAATGAGCAGTTCTTC
CATTNWPGQGSNEQFF
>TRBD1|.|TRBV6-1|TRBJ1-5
TGTGCCAGCAGTGATGACAGGGTTCGTCAGCCCCAGCATTTT
CASSDDRVRQPQHF
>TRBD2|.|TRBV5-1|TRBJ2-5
TGCGCCAGCAGCTTCGGGACTACCCAAGAGACCCAGTACTTC
CASSFGTTQETQYF
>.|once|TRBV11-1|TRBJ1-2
TGTGCCGTTGAAGGGGCCAACTATGGCTACACCTTC
CAVEGANYGYTF
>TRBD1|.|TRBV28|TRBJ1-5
TGTGCCAGCAGCTGGGACAGTTATCAGCCCCAGCATTTT
CASSWDSYQPQHF
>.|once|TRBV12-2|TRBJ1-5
TGTGCAAGTCGCTTAGTAGGGCAGGGTGATCAGCCCCAGCATTTT
CASRLVGQGDQPQHF
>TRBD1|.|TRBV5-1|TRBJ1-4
TGCGCCAGCAGCAGCCAGACAGGGTTAAGTGAAAAACTGTTTTTT
CASSSQTGLSEKLFF
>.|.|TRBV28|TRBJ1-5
TGTGCCAGCAGTCCGGACAGTGTTAGCAATCAGCCCCAGCATTTT
CASSPDSVSNQPQHF
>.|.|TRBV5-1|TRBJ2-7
TGCGCCAGCAGCTTGTTGGCCGAACCCTACGAGCAGTACTTC
CASSLLAEPYEQYF
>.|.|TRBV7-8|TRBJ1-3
TGTGCCAGCAGCTTATTGTCGCTGCAGGGTTCTGGAAACACCATATATTTT
CASSLLSLQGSGNTIYF
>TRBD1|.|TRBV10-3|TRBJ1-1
TGTGCCATCAGGGCGACAGGGACAATGAACACTGAAGCTTTCTTT
CAIRATGTMNTEAFF
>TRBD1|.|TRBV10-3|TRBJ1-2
TGTGCCATCAGTACAGGGGACGTGAACTATGGCTACACCTTC
CAISTGDVNYGYTF
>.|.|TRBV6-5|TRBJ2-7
TGTGCCAGCAGTTACTCTGGGACACCCTTCTACGAGCAGTACTTC
CASSYSGTPFYEQYF
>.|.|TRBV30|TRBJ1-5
TGTGCCTGGAGTGACAGGATTAATCAGCCCCAGCATTTT
CAWSDRINQPQHF
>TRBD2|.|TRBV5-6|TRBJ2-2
TGTGCCAGCAGCTTGGTTGGCGGGAGAATGGCCGGGGAGCTGTTTTTT
CASSLVGGRMAGELFF
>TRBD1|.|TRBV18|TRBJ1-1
TGTGCCAGCTCATCTACAGGGGCGTGGACTGAAGCTTTCTTT
CASSSTGAWTEAFF
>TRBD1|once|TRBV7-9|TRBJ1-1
TGTGCCAGCAGCTTAGCCCGGGACAGGAAAGGGGCGAACACTGAAGCTTTCTTT
CASSLARDRKGANTEAFF
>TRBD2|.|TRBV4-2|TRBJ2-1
TGTGCCAGCAGCACACTTAGCGGGGATGAGCAGTTCTTC
CASSTLSGDEQFF
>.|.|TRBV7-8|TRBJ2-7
TGTGCCAGCAGCTTAAACAGGGTAGGAGGCGAGCAGTACTTC
CASSLNRVGGEQYF
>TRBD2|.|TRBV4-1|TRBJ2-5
TGCGCCAGCAGCCGAGAGAGCGGGGGGGTAGAGACCCAGTACTTC
CASSRESGGVETQYF
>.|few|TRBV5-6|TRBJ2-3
TGTGCCAGCAGCTACCTCGCGTCCGACACAGATACGCAGTATTTT
CASSYLASDTDTQYF
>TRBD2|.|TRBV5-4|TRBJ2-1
TGTGCCAGCAGCCCCCAAACCAGGACTAGCGGAGGGCATGAGCAGTTCTTC
CASSPQTRTSGGHEQFF
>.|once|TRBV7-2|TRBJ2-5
TGTGCCAGCAGCTTACGGAACAGGCGTGAGACCCAGTACTTC
CASSLRNRRETQYF
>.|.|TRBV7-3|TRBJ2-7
TGTGCCAGCAGCTTAACGCCTAGCGTTGCCTACGAGCAGTACTTC
CASSLTPSVAYEQYF
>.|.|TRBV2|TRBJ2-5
TGTGCCGGGGCCCGGGGGGCGACCGAGACCCAGTACTTC
CAGARGATETQYF
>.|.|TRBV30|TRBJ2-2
TGTGCCTGGAGATCTGAGACAAACACCGGGGAGCTGTTTTTT
CAWRSETNTGELFF
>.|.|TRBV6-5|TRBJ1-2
TGTGCCAGCAGTTACTCGGGAGGGGCTCGCGCTGGCTACACCTTC
CASSYSGGARAGYTF
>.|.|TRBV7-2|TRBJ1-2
TGTGCCAGCAGTCCGCGAGGTCGGGGTGGCTACACCTTC
CASSPRGRGGYTF
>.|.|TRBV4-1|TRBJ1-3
TGCGCCAGCAGCCAAGTCTCAGTCTCTGGAAACACCATATATTTT
CASSQVSVSGNTIYF
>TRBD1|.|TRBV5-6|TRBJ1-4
TGTGCCAGCAGCTACGGGACAGCGTCCGGAAAACTGTTTTTT
CASSYGTASGKLFF
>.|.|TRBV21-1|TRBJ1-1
TGTGCCAGCAGCAAAACCCGGGACAGGGGCGGTGAAGCTTTCTTT
CASSKTRDRGGEAFF
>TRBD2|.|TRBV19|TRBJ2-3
TGTGCCAGTAGTCCGCCTAGCGGGAGGGCCACAGATACGCAGTATTTT
CASSPPSGRATDTQYF
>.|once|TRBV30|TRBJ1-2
TGTGCCTGGGGGGCAGGGTATAACTATGGCTACACCTTC
CAWGAGYNYGYTF
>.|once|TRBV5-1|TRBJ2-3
TGCGCCAGCAGCCCTCGACTAGGGACCGATACGCAGTATTTT
CASSPRLGTDTQYF
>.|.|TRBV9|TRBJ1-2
TGTGCCAGCAGCGTATGGGACACCTCTAACTATGGCTACACCTTC
CASSVWDTSNYGYTF
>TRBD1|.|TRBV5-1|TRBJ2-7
TGCGCCAGCAGCCCCGGGACAGGGATCCCCTACGAGCAGTACTTC
CASSPGTGIPYEQYF
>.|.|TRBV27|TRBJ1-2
TGTGCCAGCAGTTTAGACGGGTTAGCTAACTATGGCTACACCTTC
CASSLDGLANYGYTF
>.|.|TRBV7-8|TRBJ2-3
TGTGCCAGCAGCTTAGGGAGGGGAGGTGCAGATACGCAGTATTTT
CASSLGRGGADTQYF
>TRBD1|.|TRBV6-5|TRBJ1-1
TGTGCCAGCACCACTGGCAGGGGGCGTAGGGAAGCTTTCTTT
CASTTGRGRREAFF
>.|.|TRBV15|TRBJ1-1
TGTGCCACCAGCACTAGGGTTGGCGGGGACACTGAAGCTTTCTTT
CATSTRVGGDTEAFF
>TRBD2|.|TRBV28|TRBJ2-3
TGTGCCACCATTAGCGGGAGTTCAGATACGCAGTATTTT
CATISGSSDTQYF
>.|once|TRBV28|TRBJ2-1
TGTGCCAGCAGTTTATATCGGGGTTCCTACAATGAGCAGTTCTTC
CASSLYRGSYNEQFF
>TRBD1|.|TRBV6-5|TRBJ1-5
TGTGCCAGCAGGGATACAGGGGGGAGTCAGCCCCAGCATTTT
CASRDTGGSQPQHF
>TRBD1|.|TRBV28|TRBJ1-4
TGTGCCAGCAGTCCACCGGGACAGGTGAGGGATGAAAAACTGTTTTTT
CASSPPGQVRDEKLFF
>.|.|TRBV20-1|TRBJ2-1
TGCAGTGCTAGCGGGAATGGTGAGCAGTTCTTC
CSASGNGEQFF
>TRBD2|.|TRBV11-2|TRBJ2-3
TGTGCCAGCAGCTTAACAATCGGCCTAGCGGGGTCCACAGATACGCAGTATTTT
CASSLTIGLAGSTDTQYF
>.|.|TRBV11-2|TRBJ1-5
TGTGCCAGCAGCTTAGTCGCGGGGCAGCCCCAGCATTTT
CASSLVAGQPQHF
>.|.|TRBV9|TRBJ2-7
TGTGCCAGCAGCGTAGTGGCGGGTCCTACCTACGAGCAGTACTTC
CASSVVAGPTYEQYF